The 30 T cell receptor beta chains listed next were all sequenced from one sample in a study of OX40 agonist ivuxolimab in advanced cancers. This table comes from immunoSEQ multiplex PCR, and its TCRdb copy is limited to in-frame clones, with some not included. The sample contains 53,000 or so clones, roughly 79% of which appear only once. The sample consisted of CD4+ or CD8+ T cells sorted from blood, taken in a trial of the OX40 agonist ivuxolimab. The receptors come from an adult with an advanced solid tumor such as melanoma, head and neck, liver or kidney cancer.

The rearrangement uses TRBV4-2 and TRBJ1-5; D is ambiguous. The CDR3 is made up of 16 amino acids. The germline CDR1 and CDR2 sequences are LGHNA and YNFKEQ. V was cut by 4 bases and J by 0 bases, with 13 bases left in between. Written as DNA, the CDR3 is TGTGCCAGCAGCCTCGGCGCAGCAAATAGCAATCAGCCCCAGCATTTT. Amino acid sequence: CASSLGAANSNQPQHF.

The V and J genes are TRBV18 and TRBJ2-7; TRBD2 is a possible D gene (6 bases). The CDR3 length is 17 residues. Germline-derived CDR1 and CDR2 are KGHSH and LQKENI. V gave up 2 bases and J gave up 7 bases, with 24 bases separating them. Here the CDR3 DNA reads TGTGCCAGCTCACCAACAAAGCTAAGGGGCTCCGGAGGGGAGCAGTACTTC. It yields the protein CASSPTKLRGSGGEQYF.

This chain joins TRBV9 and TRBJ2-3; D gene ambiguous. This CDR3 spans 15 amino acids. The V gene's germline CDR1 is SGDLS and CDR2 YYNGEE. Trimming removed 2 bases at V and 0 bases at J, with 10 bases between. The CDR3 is CASSVLVDSTDTQYF. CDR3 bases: TGTGCCAGCAGCGTGTTGGTAGACAGCACAGATACGCAGTATTTT.

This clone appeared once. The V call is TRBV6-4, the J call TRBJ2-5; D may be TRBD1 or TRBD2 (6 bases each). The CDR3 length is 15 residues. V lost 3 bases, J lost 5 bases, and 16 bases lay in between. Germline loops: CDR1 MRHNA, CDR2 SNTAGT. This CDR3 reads CASSERAVGGETQYF. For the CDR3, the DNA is TGTGCCAGCAGTGAAAGGGCAGTGGGGGGCGAGACCCAGTACTTC.

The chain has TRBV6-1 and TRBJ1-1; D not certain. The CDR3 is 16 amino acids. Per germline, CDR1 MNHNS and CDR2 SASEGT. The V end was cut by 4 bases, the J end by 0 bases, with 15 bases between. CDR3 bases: TGTGCCAGCAGTGGCCGGCCCGGCGCTATGAACACTGAAGCTTTCTTT. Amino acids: CASSGRPGAMNTEAFF.

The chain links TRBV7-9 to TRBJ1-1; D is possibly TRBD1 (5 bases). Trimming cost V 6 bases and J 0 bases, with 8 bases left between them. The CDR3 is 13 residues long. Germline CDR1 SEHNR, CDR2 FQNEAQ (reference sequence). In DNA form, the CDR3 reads TGTGCCAGCAGGCAGGGTTTGAACACTGAAGCTTTCTTT. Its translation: CASRQGLNTEAFF.

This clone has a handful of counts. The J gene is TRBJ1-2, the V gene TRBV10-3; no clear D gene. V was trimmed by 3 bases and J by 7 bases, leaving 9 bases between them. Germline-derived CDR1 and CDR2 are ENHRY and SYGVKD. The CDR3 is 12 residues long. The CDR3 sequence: CAISDQAGGYTF. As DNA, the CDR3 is TGTGCCATCAGTGACCAGGCAGGTGGCTACACCTTC.

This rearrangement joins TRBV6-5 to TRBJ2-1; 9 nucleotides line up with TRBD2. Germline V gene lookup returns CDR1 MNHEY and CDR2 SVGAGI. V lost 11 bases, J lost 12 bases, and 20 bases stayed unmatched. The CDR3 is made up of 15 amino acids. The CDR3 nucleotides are TGTGCCTCTACCGCCCTGCGGGGGGGCTGGGGGCGGCAGTTCTTC. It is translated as CASTALRGGWGRQFF.

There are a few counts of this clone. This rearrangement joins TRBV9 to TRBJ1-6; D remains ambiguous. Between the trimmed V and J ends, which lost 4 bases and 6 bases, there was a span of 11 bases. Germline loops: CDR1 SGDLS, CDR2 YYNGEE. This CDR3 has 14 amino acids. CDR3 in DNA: TGTGCCAGCAGCTCTCCTGCGTTTAATTCACCCCTCCACTTT. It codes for CASSSPAFNSPLHF.

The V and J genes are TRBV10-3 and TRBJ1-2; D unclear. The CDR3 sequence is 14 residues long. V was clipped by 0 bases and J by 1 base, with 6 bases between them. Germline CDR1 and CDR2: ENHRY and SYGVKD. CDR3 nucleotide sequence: TGTGCCATCAGTGAGTCACAAGATAACTATGGCTACACCTTC. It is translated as CAISESQDNYGYTF.

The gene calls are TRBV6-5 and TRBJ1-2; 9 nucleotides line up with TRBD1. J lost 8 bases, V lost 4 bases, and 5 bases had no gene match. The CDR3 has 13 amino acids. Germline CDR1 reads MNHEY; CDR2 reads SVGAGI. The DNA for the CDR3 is TGTGCCAGCAGTTGGGGGACAGGGTCCGGCTACACCTTC. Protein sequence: CASSWGTGSGYTF.

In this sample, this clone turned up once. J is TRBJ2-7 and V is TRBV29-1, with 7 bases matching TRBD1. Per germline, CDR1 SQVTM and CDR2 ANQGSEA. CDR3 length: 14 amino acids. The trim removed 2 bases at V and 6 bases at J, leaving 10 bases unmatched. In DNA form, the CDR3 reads TGCAGCGTTGAAAGCGCACAGGGGTTCGGCGAGCAGTACTTC. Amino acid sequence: CSVESAQGFGEQYF.

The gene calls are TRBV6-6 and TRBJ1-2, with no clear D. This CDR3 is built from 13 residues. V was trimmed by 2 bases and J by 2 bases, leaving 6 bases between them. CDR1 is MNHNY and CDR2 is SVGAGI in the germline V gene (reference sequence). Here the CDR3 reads CASSYLDNYGYTF. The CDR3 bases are TGTGCCAGCAGTTACCTGGACAACTATGGCTACACCTTC.

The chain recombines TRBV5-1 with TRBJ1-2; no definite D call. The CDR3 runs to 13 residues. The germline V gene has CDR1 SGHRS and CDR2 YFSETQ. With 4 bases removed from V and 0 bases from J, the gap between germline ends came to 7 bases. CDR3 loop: CASSLTSNYGYTF. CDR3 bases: TGCGCCAGCAGCCTTACGTCTAACTATGGCTACACCTTC.

The CDR3 protein is CASSSLRVPTPYEQYF. CDR3 sequence (DNA): TGTGCCAGCAGCTCCCTAAGGGTCCCGACGCCCTACGAGCAGTACTTC. The rearrangement joins TRBV5-6 to TRBJ2-7; D is ambiguous. The CDR3 has 16 residues. Germline loops: CDR1 SGHDT, CDR2 YYEEEE. Trimming cost V 3 bases and J 2 bases, with 18 bases left between them.

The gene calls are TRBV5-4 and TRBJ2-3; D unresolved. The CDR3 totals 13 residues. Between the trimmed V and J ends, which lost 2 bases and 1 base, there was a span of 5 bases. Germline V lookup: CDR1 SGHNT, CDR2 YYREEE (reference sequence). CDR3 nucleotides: TGTGCCAGCAGCTTCACGGGCACAGATACGCAGTATTTT. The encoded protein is CASSFTGTDTQYF.

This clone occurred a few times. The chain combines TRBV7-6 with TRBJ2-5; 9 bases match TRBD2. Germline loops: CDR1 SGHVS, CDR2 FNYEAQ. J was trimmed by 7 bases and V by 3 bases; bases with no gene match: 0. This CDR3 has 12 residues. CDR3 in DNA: TGTGCCAGCAGCTTTAGCGGGGGGACCCAGTACTTC. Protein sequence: CASSFSGGTQYF.

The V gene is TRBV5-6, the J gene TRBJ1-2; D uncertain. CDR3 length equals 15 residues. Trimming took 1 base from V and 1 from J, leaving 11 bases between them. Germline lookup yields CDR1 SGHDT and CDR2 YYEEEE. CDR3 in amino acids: CASSLLAVNNYGYTF. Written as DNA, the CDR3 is TGTGCCAGCAGCTTGTTGGCAGTTAATAACTATGGCTACACCTTC. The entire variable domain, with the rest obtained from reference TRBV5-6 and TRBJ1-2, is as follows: DAGVTQSPTHLIKTRGQQVTLRCSPKSGHDTVSWYQQALGQGPQFIFQYYEEEERQRGNFPDRFSGHQFPNYSSELNVNALLLGDSALYLCASSLLAVNNYGYTFGSGTRLTVV.

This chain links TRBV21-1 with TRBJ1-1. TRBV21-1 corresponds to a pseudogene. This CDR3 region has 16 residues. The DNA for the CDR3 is TGTGCCAGCAGCAAAGATCCGTGCGTGGGGGGCGCTGAAGCTTTCTTT. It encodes CASSKDPCVGGAEAFF.

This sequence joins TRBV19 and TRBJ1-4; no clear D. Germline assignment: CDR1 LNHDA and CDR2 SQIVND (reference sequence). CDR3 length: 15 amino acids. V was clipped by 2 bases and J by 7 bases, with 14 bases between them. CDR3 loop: CASSISPGEGEKLFF. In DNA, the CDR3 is TGTGCCAGTAGTATATCACCCGGGGAAGGTGAAAAACTGTTTTTT.

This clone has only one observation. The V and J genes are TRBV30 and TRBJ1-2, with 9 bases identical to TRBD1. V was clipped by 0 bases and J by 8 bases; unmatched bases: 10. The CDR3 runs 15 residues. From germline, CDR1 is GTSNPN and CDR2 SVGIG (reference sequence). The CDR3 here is CAWSVIGQGLGGYTF. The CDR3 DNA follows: TGTGCCTGGAGTGTAATCGGACAGGGGCTGGGCGGCTACACCTTC.

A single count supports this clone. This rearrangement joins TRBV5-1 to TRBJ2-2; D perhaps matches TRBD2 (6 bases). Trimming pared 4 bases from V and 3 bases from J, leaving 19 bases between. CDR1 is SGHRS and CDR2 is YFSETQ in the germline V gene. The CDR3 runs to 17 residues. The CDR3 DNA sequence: TGCGCCAGCAGCCCACTCGTGGGGGGAGGTTACACCGGGGAGCTGTTTTTT. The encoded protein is CASSPLVGGGYTGELFF. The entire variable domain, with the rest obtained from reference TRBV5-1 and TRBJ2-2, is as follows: KAGVTQTPRYLIKTRGQQVTLSCSPISGHRSVSWYQQTPGQGLQFLFEYFSETQRNKGNFPGRFSGRQFSNSRSEMNVSTLELGDSALYLCASSPLVGGGYTGELFFGEGSRLTVL.

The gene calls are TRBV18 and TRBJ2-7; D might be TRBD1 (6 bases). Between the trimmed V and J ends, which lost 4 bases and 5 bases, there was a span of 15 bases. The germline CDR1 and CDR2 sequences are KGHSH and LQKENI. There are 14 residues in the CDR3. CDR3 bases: TGTGCCAGCTCACTAACAGGGTATGATGACGAGCAGTACTTC. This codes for CASSLTGYDDEQYF.

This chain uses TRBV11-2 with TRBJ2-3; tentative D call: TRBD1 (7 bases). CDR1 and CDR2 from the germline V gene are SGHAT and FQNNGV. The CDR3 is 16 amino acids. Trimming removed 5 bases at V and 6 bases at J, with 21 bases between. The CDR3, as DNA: TGTGCCAGCAGCCTCGAGGGGGCAGGGGGGCAGGATACGCAGTATTTT. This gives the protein CASSLEGAGGQDTQYF.

The CDR3 DNA follows: TGTGCCAGCAGCCTCTCGGATCCCCCCTTGGGTACAGATACGCAGTATTTT. Translating gives CASSLSDPPLGTDTQYF. The V gene is TRBV21-1, the J gene TRBJ2-3. TRBV21-1 has pseudogene status. The CDR3 extends over 17 amino acids.

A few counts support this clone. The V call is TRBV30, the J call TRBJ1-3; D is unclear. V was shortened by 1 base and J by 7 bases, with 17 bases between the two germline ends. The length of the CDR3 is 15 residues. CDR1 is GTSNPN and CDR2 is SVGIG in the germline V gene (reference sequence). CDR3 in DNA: TGTGCCTGGAGTGATGGAATCTACTACGGGAACACCATATATTTT. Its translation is CAWSDGIYYGNTIYF.

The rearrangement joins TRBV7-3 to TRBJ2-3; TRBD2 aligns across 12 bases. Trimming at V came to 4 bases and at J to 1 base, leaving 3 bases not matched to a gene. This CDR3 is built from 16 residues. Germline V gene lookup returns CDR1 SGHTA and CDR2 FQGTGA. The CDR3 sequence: CASSSGLAGRTDTQYF. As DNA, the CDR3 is TGTGCCAGCAGCTCCGGACTAGCGGGACGCACAGATACGCAGTATTTT.

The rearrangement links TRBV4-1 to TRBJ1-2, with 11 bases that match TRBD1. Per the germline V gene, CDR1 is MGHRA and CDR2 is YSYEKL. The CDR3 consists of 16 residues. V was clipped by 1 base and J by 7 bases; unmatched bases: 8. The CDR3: CASSQATGTGGVGYTF. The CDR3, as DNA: TGCGCCAGCAGCCAAGCCACCGGGACAGGGGGTGTTGGCTACACCTTC.

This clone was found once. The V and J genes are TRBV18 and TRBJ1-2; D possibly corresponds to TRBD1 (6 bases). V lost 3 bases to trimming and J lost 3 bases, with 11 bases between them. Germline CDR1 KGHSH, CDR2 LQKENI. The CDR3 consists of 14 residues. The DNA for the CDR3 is TGTGCCAGCTCACCGGGCAGGGGACACTATGGCTACACCTTC. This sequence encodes CASSPGRGHYGYTF.

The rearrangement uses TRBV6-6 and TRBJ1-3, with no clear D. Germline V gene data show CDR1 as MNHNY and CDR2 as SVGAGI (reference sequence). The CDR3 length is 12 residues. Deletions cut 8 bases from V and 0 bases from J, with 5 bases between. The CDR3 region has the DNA TGTGCCAGCTTTGGCTCTGGAAACACCATATATTTT. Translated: CASFGSGNTIYF.